The subject of this entry is one TCR beta chain. Its antigen is not known. The entry originates in a study of post-analysis software for immune sequencing data. Study background: Relapsing-remitting, secondary progressive and progressive-relapsing forms made up the multiple sclerosis disease courses.

Findings of the study overall: In patients, TRBV5-6, TRBV5-1 and TRBV20-1 belonged to five TRBV segments found more frequently than in controls. There was significantly lower normalized Chao1 diversity in multiple sclerosis patients than in controls. Strong co-clustering by F measure was seen for same-batch samples.

With 4 bases clipped from V and 7 bases from J, the junction kept 9 bases outside the gene matches. The CDR3 sequence is 16 residues long. Germline values: CDR1 MNHNS, CDR2 SASEGT. The library was made from cDNA and included unique molecular identifiers. cDNA molecules numbering roughly 0.5 million came from approximately 1 to 10 million T cells. TCRdb itself ran the PCR reads through MiXCR, one entry per CDR3 protein. The sample gives 400,000 to 500,000 distinct CDR3 sequences, 35% to 45% of which show up once; around 8% is in the top ten. Sequenced input: blood. V and J are TRBV6-1 and TRBJ2-2, with 10 bases fitting TRBD2. This receptor was obtained from a girl aged 2-9 years with multiple sclerosis. The CDR3 spells CASSAERGGLGGELFF. The CDR3, as DNA: TGTGCCAGCAGTGCGGAGCGGGGGGGCCTCGGCGGGGAGCTGTTTTTT.